The 17 T cell receptor beta chains below all came from one sample that was sequenced in a study of cytotoxic CD8 clonotypes in ibrutinib-treated CLL. Clones were read by immunoSEQ multiplex PCR, and TCRdb kept only the in-frame ones, dropping some. Counted here are about 68,000 clones, 90% occurring once; the ten biggest clones make up roughly 3%. The specimen was PBMCs, collected after 12 months of ibrutinib treatment. The receptors originated from a human donor with chronic lymphocytic leukemia.

The chain couples TRBV2 to TRBJ2-7; 7 positions match TRBD1. CDR1 and CDR2 (germline): SNHLY, FYNNEI. V trimming: 5 bases; J trimming: 5 bases; junction bases outside the gene matches: 6. This CDR3 has 13 amino acids. CDR3: CASSPYRGNEQYF. Here the CDR3 DNA reads TGTGCCAGCAGTCCCTACAGGGGAAACGAGCAGTACTTC.

This sequence joins TRBV11-1 and TRBJ2-7; D is perhaps TRBD1 (6 bases). Germline CDR1 SGHAT, CDR2 FQDESV (reference sequence). The CDR3 spans 12 residues. Between the trimmed V and J ends, which lost 5 bases and 8 bases, there was a span of 13 bases. The CDR3 loop reads CASSPDRSKQYF. CDR3 sequence (DNA): TGTGCCAGCAGCCCCGACAGGAGTAAGCAGTACTTC.

V usage is TRBV11-1 and J usage is TRBJ2-1; 13 bases align to TRBD2. Trimming took 4 bases from V and 10 from J; bases not matched to a gene: 10. The length of the CDR3 is 16 residues. The germline CDR1 and CDR2 sequences are SGHAT and FQDESV (reference sequence). The CDR3 spells CASSSPPGLAGKEQFF. DNA for the CDR3: TGTGCCAGCAGCTCGCCTCCGGGACTAGCGGGAAAGGAGCAGTTCTTC.

V usage is TRBV19 and J usage is TRBJ1-3; a weak D match, TRBD1 (5 bases). V was shortened by 6 bases and J by 4 bases, with 22 bases between the two germline ends. Germline V gene sequence: CDR1 LNHDA, CDR2 SQIVND (reference sequence). The CDR3 totals 17 residues. CDR3 protein: CASSTPAFAGNGNTIYF. For the CDR3, the DNA is TGTGCCAGTAGCACCCCAGCCTTTGCAGGGAACGGAAACACCATATATTTT.

The chain joins TRBV30 to TRBJ1-3; D perhaps matches TRBD1 (6 bases). CDR1 and CDR2 (germline): GTSNPN, SVGIG (reference sequence). V lost 0 bases and J 4 bases, leaving 10 bases between the germline ends. The CDR3 runs to 14 residues. The DNA of the CDR3 is TGTGCCTGGAGTGTGGGGGCGTCGGGAAACACCATATATTTT. Its protein is CAWSVGASGNTIYF. Full variable domain (missing parts from reference TRBV30 and TRBJ1-3): SQTIHQWPATLVQPVGSPLSLECTVEGTSNPNLYWYRQAAGRGLQLLFYSVGIGQISSEVPQNLSASRPQDRQFILSSKKLLLSDSGFYLCAWSVGASGNTIYFGEGSWLTVV.

CDR3 amino acids: CASSFGQGFYNSPLHF. The CDR3 DNA follows: TGTGCCAGCAGTTTTGGGCAGGGGTTCTATAATTCACCCCTCCACTTT. This chain connects TRBV7-9 to TRBJ1-6, with D perhaps matching TRBD1 (6 bases). Germline lookup yields CDR1 SEHNR and CDR2 FQNEAQ (reference sequence). Trimming pared 6 bases from V and 3 bases from J, leaving 15 bases between. This CDR3 contains 16 residues. The complete variable domain, with remaining parts taken from reference TRBV7-9 and TRBJ1-6, reads DTGVSQNPRHKITKRGQNVTFRCDPISEHNRLYWYRQTLGQGPEFLTYFQNEAQLEKSRLLSDRFSAERPKGSFSTLEIQRTEQGDSAMYLCASSFGQGFYNSPLHFGNGTRLTVT.

This clone was observed once. The chain uses TRBV27 and TRBJ1-2; 8 nucleotides align to TRBD1. There are 14 residues in the CDR3. V lost 6 bases and J lost 8; bases outside the gene matches: 11. Germline V lookup: CDR1 MNHEY, CDR2 SMNVEV (reference sequence). The CDR3 spells CASSYLQGAQGYTF. CDR3 nucleotide sequence: TGTGCCAGCAGCTATCTCCAGGGGGCACAAGGCTACACCTTC.

The chain carries TRBV7-3 and TRBJ2-1; either TRBD1 or TRBD2 may fit D (5 bases each). Germline CDR1 and CDR2: SGHTA and FQGTGA. Trimming pared 5 bases from V and 6 bases from J, leaving 11 bases between. The CDR3 runs 13 residues. The CDR3 reads CASSSRGSNEQFF. CDR3 coding DNA: TGTGCCAGCAGCAGCCGGGGCTCCAATGAGCAGTTCTTC.

This chain connects TRBV10-2 to TRBJ2-5; the match to TRBD2 covers 9 bases. The CDR3 is 16 amino acids. The junction had 13 bases not matched to a gene; V was cut back by 6 bases and J by 5 bases. Germline CDR1 and CDR2: WSHSY and SAAADI. CDR3 DNA: TGCGCCAGCAGGGCGGGACTAGCTCAGATGGGTGAGACCCAGTACTTC. It is translated as CASRAGLAQMGETQYF.

This chain uses TRBV28 with TRBJ2-7; possible D gene TRBD1, 5 bases. Germline V gives CDR1 MDHEN, CDR2 SYDVKM. The CDR3 is made up of 13 amino acids. The V end was cut by 6 bases, the J end by 4 bases, with 13 bases between. This chain's CDR3 is CASRPRGQYEQYF. Written as DNA, the CDR3 is TGTGCCAGCAGACCTAGGGGTCAATACGAGCAGTACTTC.

The chain combines TRBV30 with TRBJ2-1; D gene unclear. With 4 bases removed from V and 0 bases from J, the gap between germline ends came to 10 bases. CDR1 and CDR2 (germline): GTSNPN, SVGIG (reference sequence). CDR3 size: 14 residues. Here the CDR3 reads CAWKGSSSYNEQFF. As DNA, the CDR3 is TGTGCCTGGAAGGGATCAAGCTCCTACAATGAGCAGTTCTTC.

The chain combines TRBV27 with TRBJ1-1, with unresolved D. This CDR3 region has 13 residues. The germline gives CDR1 MNHEY, CDR2 SMNVEV (reference sequence). Between the trimmed V and J ends, which lost 2 bases and 1 base, there was a span of 5 bases. The CDR3 here is CASSLRENTEAFF. In nucleotides, the CDR3 is TGTGCCAGCAGTTTACGGGAGAACACTGAAGCTTTCTTT.

The chain recombines TRBV4-1 with TRBJ2-1, with TRBD2 identical over 9 bases. There are 15 residues in the CDR3. In germline, CDR1 is MGHRA, CDR2 YSYEKL. With 4 bases clipped from V and 3 bases from J, the junction kept 4 bases outside the gene matches. CDR3 bases: TGCGCCAGCAGCCGGGTAGCGGGAGTCTACAATGAGCAGTTCTTC. This translates into CASSRVAGVYNEQFF.

The chain couples TRBV6-5 to TRBJ1-1, with 9 bases fitting TRBD1. Germline V CDR1 and CDR2: MNHEY, SVGAGI. Germline trimming cut 6 bases from V and 4 bases from J; bases unmatched to any gene: 3. This CDR3 region has 13 residues. The CDR3: CASRLQGATEAFF. Here the CDR3 DNA reads TGTGCCAGCAGACTACAGGGGGCCACTGAAGCTTTCTTT.

V is TRBV5-1 and J is TRBJ1-1; a possible D gene is TRBD1 (6 bases). CDR3 length equals 12 residues. The germline gives CDR1 SGHRS, CDR2 YFSETQ. Trimming pared 4 bases from V and 6 bases from J, leaving 10 bases between. CDR3 coding DNA: TGCGCCAGCAGCATAGGACAGCCTGAAGCTTTCTTT. Its protein is CASSIGQPEAFF. The full variable domain, in which reference TRBV5-1 and TRBJ1-1 provide the parts outside the CDR3, is KAGVTQTPRYLIKTRGQQVTLSCSPISGHRSVSWYQQTPGQGLQFLFEYFSETQRNKGNFPGRFSGRQFSNSRSEMNVSTLELGDSALYLCASSIGQPEAFFGQGTRLTVV.

This clone has more than one count but fewer than ten. The CDR3 DNA reads as TGTGCCAGCAGCCCAGCCCCGGGAGATACGCAGTATTTT. This sequence encodes CASSPAPGDTQYF. The chain carries TRBV5-5 and TRBJ2-3; unclear D gene. CDR1 and CDR2 (germline): SGHKS, YYEKEE (reference sequence). V dropped 4 bases and J dropped 5 bases, with 11 bases sitting between them. This CDR3 contains 13 residues.

This chain joins TRBV2 and TRBJ1-1; 8 bases align to TRBD1. The germline CDR1 and CDR2 sequences are SNHLY and FYNNEI. The length of the CDR3 is 13 residues. V was pared by 8 bases and J by 3 bases, with 5 bases of the junction left unmatched. CDR3 protein: CASVFRGHTEAFF. The CDR3 bases are TGTGCCAGCGTGTTCAGGGGGCACACTGAAGCTTTCTTT.